Listed here is a single TCR beta chain. Only in-frame clones appear in the TCRdb table, and some are missing; sequencing was by immunoSEQ multiplex PCR. The table includes fewer than 30,000 clones, approximately 85% detected once. These data originate in a study of T cells in narcolepsy. V was pared by 3 bases and J by 4 bases, with 6 bases between. Germline CDR1 reads MNHNS; CDR2 reads SASEGT. The CDR3 spans 13 residues. The sequence was obtained from a human donor with narcolepsy. Specimen: CD45RA- memory CD4+ T cells from PBMCs. This rearrangement joins TRBV6-1 to TRBJ2-2, with D unresolved. CDR3 in amino acids: CASSDSPTGELFF. The CDR3 region has the DNA TGTGCCAGCAGTGATAGTCCCACCGGGGAGCTGTTTTTT.